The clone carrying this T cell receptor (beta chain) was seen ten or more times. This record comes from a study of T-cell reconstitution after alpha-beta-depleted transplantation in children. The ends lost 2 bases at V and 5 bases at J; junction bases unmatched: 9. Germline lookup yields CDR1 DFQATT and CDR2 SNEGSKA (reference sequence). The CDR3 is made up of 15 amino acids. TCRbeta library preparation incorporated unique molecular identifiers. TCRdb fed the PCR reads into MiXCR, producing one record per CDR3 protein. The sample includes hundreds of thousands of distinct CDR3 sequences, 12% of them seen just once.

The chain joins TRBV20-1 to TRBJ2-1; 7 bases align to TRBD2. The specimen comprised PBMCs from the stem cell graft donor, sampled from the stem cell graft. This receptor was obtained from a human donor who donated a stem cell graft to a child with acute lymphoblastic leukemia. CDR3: CSARSFQRGHNEQFF. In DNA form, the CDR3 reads TGCAGTGCTAGATCGTTCCAGCGGGGTCACAATGAGCAGTTCTTC.